The next 7 T cell receptor beta chains were all read from a single sample in a study of CD8 T cells in Susac syndrome. RNA in amounts of roughly 0.5 to 1 ug was reverse transcribed with random hexamers. TCRdb reanalysed the immunoSEQ multiplex PCR reads using MiXCR and keeps one entry per CDR3 protein. The sample carries under 300,000 distinct CDR3 sequences, 90% to 96% recorded once. Specimen: CD4+ T cells from PBMCs. The receptor source for this set is a human donor with Susac syndrome.

This clonotype was seen just once. The chain joins TRBV15 to TRBJ2-1; a possible D gene is TRBD1 (5 bases). There are 13 residues in the CDR3. With 2 bases removed from V and 5 bases from J, the gap between germline ends came to 7 bases. Germline V lookup: CDR1 LNHNV, CDR2 YYDKDF (reference sequence). The CDR3 DNA is TGTGCCACCAGCAGAAGACAGAACAATGAGCAGTTCTTC. Translation: CATSRRQNNEQFF.

This clonotype has a single count. The genes are TRBV9 and TRBJ1-1, with TRBD1 matching over 8 bases. The CDR3 covers 13 residues. Germline CDR1 is SGDLS and CDR2 is YYNGEE. V trimming: 3 bases; J trimming: 7 bases; junction bases outside the gene matches: 5. The CDR3 sequence is CASSAIDRGEAFF. The CDR3 coding sequence is TGTGCCAGCAGCGCAATCGACAGGGGTGAAGCTTTCTTT. Full variable domain (missing parts from reference TRBV9 and TRBJ1-1): DSGVTQTPKHLITATGQRVTLRCSPRSGDLSVYWYQQSLDQGLQFLIQYYNGEERAKGNILERFSAQQFPDLHSELNLSSLELGDSALYFCASSAIDRGEAFFGQGTRLTVV.

This chain links TRBV20-1 with TRBJ2-1; no clear D. V gave up 8 bases and J gave up 7 bases, with 18 bases separating them. The CDR3 spans 13 residues. Germline CDR1 DFQATT, CDR2 SNEGSKA (reference sequence). The chain's CDR3 is CSKTWAPRNEQFF. The DNA of the CDR3 is TGCAGTAAGACTTGGGCCCCTAGGAATGAGCAGTTCTTC.

The CDR3 DNA reads as TGTGCCAGTAGTTGGGACAGGGGTACCTATGGCTACACCTTC. Translated: CASSWDRGTYGYTF. The gene calls are TRBV19 and TRBJ1-2, with 10 bases identical to TRBD1. The V gene end was trimmed by 5 bases and the J gene end by 4 bases; junction bases not matched to a gene: 4. CDR3 length: 14 residues. Germline V gene data show CDR1 as LNHDA and CDR2 as SQIVND (reference sequence).

This chain joins TRBV11-2 and TRBJ2-1; 10 nucleotides match TRBD2. The CDR3 covers 16 residues. Trimming removed 7 bases from V and 9 bases from J; junction bases left unmatched: 15. CDR1 and CDR2 (germline): SGHAT, FQNNGV. The chain's CDR3 is CASTPFGLAGDVEQFF. The CDR3 nucleotides are TGTGCCAGCACCCCGTTTGGGCTAGCGGGAGATGTTGAGCAGTTCTTC.

The chain couples TRBV5-1 to TRBJ2-7, with a possible D match to TRBD1 (5 bases). The CDR3 covers 11 residues. Trimming shortened V by 5 bases and J by 6 bases, and 9 bases separated the two germline ends. Germline CDR1 is SGHRS and CDR2 is YFSETQ. CDR3 sequence reads: CASRQDREQYF. The CDR3 region has the DNA TGCGCCAGCAGACAGGATCGCGAGCAGTACTTC.

This rearrangement joins TRBV30 to TRBJ2-1; 10 bases line up with TRBD2. This CDR3 region has 16 residues. V was clipped by 4 bases and J by 14 bases; unmatched bases: 20. Germline V gene sequence: CDR1 GTSNPN, CDR2 SVGIG (reference sequence). As DNA, the CDR3 is TGTGCCTGGAAGAGTATGGAGGACCCGACCGGGACTAGCGAGTTCTTC. As protein: CAWKSMEDPTGTSEFF.